The 23 T cell receptor beta chains given below trace back to one sample, sequenced in a study of Ad26.COV2.S vaccination and SARS-CoV-2 variants (dated by TCRdb to about 2021). The sample's treatment or condition, from its label and the paper: around 19 received Ad26.COV2.S at low or high dose, single or two shots; 5 received placebo; per-sample allocation not given. For vaccine and placebo recipients, repertoires were sequenced using samples collected on day 63 after the first injection. The protocol used for the library was the immunoSEQ multiplex PCR assay. The table comes from immuneACCESS by way of TCRdb, which keeps in-frame sequences with V and J called. Part of the clones is missing from these tables; in studies checked, under half for an unresolved V gene and the rest for unknown reasons. The sample yields more than 400,000 clones; approximately 90% were counted once. The ten top clones hold roughly 1.7% of the sample.

Source: peripheral blood, taken in a trial of Ad26.COV2.S vaccine versus placebo. Receptor source: a person aged 18-60 years who received the Ad26.COV2.S COVID-19 vaccine or a placebo.

The chain carries TRBV18 and TRBJ2-1; D ambiguous. V was cut by 2 bases and J by 6 bases, with 17 bases left in between. In germline, CDR1 is KGHSH, CDR2 LQKENI. This CDR3 contains 16 residues. For the CDR3, the DNA is TGTGCCAGCTCACCAATAAGGTCGCGGTCTTCCAATGAGCAGTTCTTC. Amino acids: CASSPIRSRSSNEQFF.

The J gene is TRBJ2-3, the V gene TRBV10-1; D possibly corresponds to TRBD1 (5 bases). The V end was cut by 0 bases, the J end by 6 bases, with 16 bases between. CDR3 length equals 16 residues. CDR1 is WNHNN and CDR2 is SYGVQD in the germline V gene (reference sequence). CDR3 amino acids: CASSESGRARTDTQYF. CDR3 nucleotides: TGCGCCAGCAGTGAGTCTGGCAGGGCAAGGACGGATACGCAGTATTTT.

This sequence joins TRBV6-6 and TRBJ2-5; TRBD2 is a possible D gene (6 bases). CDR3 length: 16 residues. Between the trimmed V and J ends, which lost 0 bases and 3 bases, there was a span of 14 bases. CDR1 MNHNY and CDR2 SVGAGI come from the germline V gene (reference sequence). The CDR3 DNA follows: TGTGCCAGCAGTTACTCGGGGGGAGCGGAAAAAGAGACCCAGTACTTC. It yields the protein CASSYSGGAEKETQYF.

This sequence joins TRBV5-1 and TRBJ2-1, with D unclear. The CDR3 is 14 amino acids. Trimming removed 0 bases at V and 5 bases at J, with 9 bases between. Germline V gene data show CDR1 as SGHRS and CDR2 as YFSETQ. For the CDR3, the DNA is TGCGCCAGCAGCTTGGGTGTCCGGGACAATGAGCAGTTCTTC. Amino acid sequence: CASSLGVRDNEQFF.

The chain combines TRBV4-3 with TRBJ2-5; 7 bases are shared with TRBD1. Germline CDR1 and CDR2: LGHNA and YSLEER. The trim removed 6 bases at V and 4 bases at J, leaving 11 bases unmatched. The CDR3 contains 15 residues. CDR3 DNA: TGCGCCAGCAGTAAGCACAGGGGCCCCTCAGAGACCCAGTACTTC. It codes for CASSKHRGPSETQYF.

The V call is TRBV27, the J call TRBJ2-7; possible D gene TRBD2, 6 bases. The CDR3 is made up of 15 amino acids. V was shortened by 3 bases and J by 2 bases, with 14 bases between the two germline ends. Germline V CDR1 and CDR2: MNHEY, SMNVEV (reference sequence). The CDR3 sequence is CASSLGSAGTYEQYF. Written as DNA, the CDR3 is TGTGCCAGCAGTTTGGGTTCGGCGGGAACCTACGAGCAGTACTTC.

The rearrangement joins TRBV18 to TRBJ1-4, with a weak D call TRBD1 (5 bases). The V gene's germline CDR1 is KGHSH and CDR2 LQKENI. The CDR3 sequence is 15 residues long. Trimming took 0 bases from V and 7 from J, leaving 12 bases between them. The CDR3 DNA reads as TGTGCCAGCTCACCACCCATTTCAGGGAGTGAAAAACTGTTTTTT. It translates to CASSPPISGSEKLFF.

This clone has only a few counts. This sample also contains other DNA sequences that code for the same CDR3. The chain joins TRBV30 to TRBJ1-5, with 8 bases lining up with TRBD1. Germline loops: CDR1 GTSNPN, CDR2 SVGIG (reference sequence). CDR3 length: 13 residues. V lost 5 bases and J lost 2; bases outside the gene matches: 2. The CDR3 region is CAWSQGGNQPQHF. The DNA for the CDR3 is TGTGCCTGGTCACAGGGGGGCAATCAGCCCCAGCATTTT.

The V gene is TRBV5-1, the J gene TRBJ2-1; 8 bases align to TRBD2. Germline V gene lookup returns CDR1 SGHRS and CDR2 YFSETQ. This CDR3 has 16 residues. After removal of 1 base from V and 6 bases from J, the junction contained 9 bases not matched to a gene. The CDR3 reads CASSLRVSGGSNEQFF. The CDR3 region has the DNA TGCGCCAGCAGCTTGCGTGTGAGCGGGGGCAGCAATGAGCAGTTCTTC.

This sequence joins TRBV7-2 and TRBJ2-7; 11 bases match TRBD2. J lost 7 bases, V lost 5 bases, and 10 bases had no gene match. In germline, CDR1 is SGHTA, CDR2 FQGNSA. This CDR3 is built from 15 residues. This CDR3 is CASSPGLAGGYEQYF. The CDR3 nucleotides read TGTGCCAGCAGCCCCGGTTTAGCGGGGGGGTATGAGCAGTACTTC.

In its sample, this clone was seen once. This chain links TRBV6-2 or TRBV6-3 with TRBJ1-1, with a tentative D call TRBD1 (5 bases). The germline V gene encodes CDR1 MNHEY and CDR2 SVGEGT. The CDR3 is 13 residues long. V lost 3 bases, J lost 8 bases, and 13 bases lay in between. CDR3 protein: CASSYDRTIEAFF. The CDR3 region has the DNA TGTGCCAGCAGTTATGACAGAACCATCGAAGCTTTCTTT.

This clone was seen just once. The chain is built from TRBV19 and TRBJ2-7, with 9 bases lining up with TRBD1. Losses at the gene ends were 10 bases for V and 5 bases for J; bases not matched to a gene: 12. The CDR3 covers 14 residues. CDR1 is LNHDA and CDR2 is SQIVND in the germline V gene (reference sequence). The CDR3 sequence is CATGFPGQGNEQYF. As DNA, the CDR3 is TGTGCCACCGGTTTCCCGGGACAGGGAAACGAGCAGTACTTC.

The chain employs TRBV6-5 and TRBJ1-6; D unresolved. The germline V and J ends were trimmed by 3 bases and 6 bases, with 12 bases remaining between them. The CDR3 is 15 residues long. CDR1 MNHEY and CDR2 SVGAGI come from the germline V gene. Here the CDR3 reads CASSYYFQSNSPLHF. The CDR3, as DNA: TGTGCCAGCAGTTATTATTTTCAGAGTAATTCACCCCTCCACTTT.

The rearrangement links TRBV4-1 to TRBJ2-3, with D possibly matching TRBD2 (6 bases). Between the trimmed V and J ends, which lost 1 base and 1 base, there was a span of 18 bases. Germline V gives CDR1 MGHRA, CDR2 YSYEKL. This CDR3 comprises 18 residues. CDR3 nucleotides: TGCGCCAGCAGCCAAGCTCTAACATCCGGGAGCCGCACAGATACGCAGTATTTT. The encoded protein is CASSQALTSGSRTDTQYF.

The chain combines TRBV28 with TRBJ2-5; TRBD1 or TRBD2 may be the D gene (6 bases each). Germline lookup yields CDR1 MDHEN and CDR2 SYDVKM. Trimming left V 1 base short and J 1 base short, with 13 bases between. This CDR3 region has 16 residues. CDR3 sequence reads: CASSLYSRGRQETQYF. CDR3 nucleotides: TGTGCCAGCAGTTTATACAGCCGGGGGCGCCAAGAGACCCAGTACTTC. The full variable domain, its missing parts supplied by reference TRBV28 and TRBJ2-5, is DVKVTQSSRYLVKRTGEKVFLECVQDMDHENMFWYRQDPGLGLRLIYFSYDVKMKEKGDIPEGYSVSREKKERFSLILESASTNQTSMYLCASSLYSRGRQETQYFGPGTRLLVL.

This chain links TRBV18 with TRBJ1-2; 7 nucleotides line up with TRBD1. V was pared by 6 bases and J by 4 bases, with 11 bases of the junction left unmatched. Looked up from germline, CDR1 is KGHSH and CDR2 is LQKENI. The CDR3 runs to 15 residues. The CDR3 is CASSPRQGGGYGYTF. The CDR3 nucleotides are TGTGCCAGCTCCCCCAGACAGGGCGGGGGCTATGGCTACACCTTC.

The chain combines TRBV18 with TRBJ2-2; D ambiguous. The length of the CDR3 is 15 residues. V was shortened by 3 bases and J by 1 base, with 9 bases between the two germline ends. The V gene's germline CDR1 is KGHSH and CDR2 LQKENI. The CDR3 loop reads CASSPSIRNTGELFF. For the CDR3, the DNA is TGTGCCAGCTCACCTAGCATTAGGAACACCGGGGAGCTGTTTTTT. The whole variable domain, filled in from reference TRBV18 and TRBJ2-2, reads NAGVMQNPRHLVRRRGQEARLRCSPMKGHSHVYWYRQLPEEGLKFMVYLQKENIIDESGMPKERFSAEFPKEGPSILRIQQVVRGDSAAYFCASSPSIRNTGELFFGEGSRLTVL.

CDR3 DNA: TGTGCCAGCAGCTTACGCGGGACAACTAATGAAAAACTGTTTTTT. Translated, it gives CASSLRGTTNEKLFF. The chain links TRBV7-2 to TRBJ1-4; D not resolved. CDR1 is SGHTA and CDR2 is FQGNSA in the germline V gene. V was shortened by 2 bases and J by 0 bases, with 7 bases between the two germline ends. The CDR3 contains 15 residues.

This chain connects TRBV10-3 to TRBJ1-1; D is undetermined. CDR3 length equals 15 residues. The germline gives CDR1 ENHRY, CDR2 SYGVKD. V lost 2 bases, J lost 0 bases, and 10 bases lay in between. The CDR3 sequence: CAISEIAKMNTEAFF. As DNA, the CDR3 is TGTGCCATCAGTGAGATCGCAAAAATGAACACTGAAGCTTTCTTT.

V usage is TRBV19 and J usage is TRBJ1-1; D is unresolved. Trimming removed 4 bases at V and 1 base at J, with 13 bases between. CDR1 LNHDA and CDR2 SQIVND come from the germline V gene (reference sequence). This CDR3 region has 15 residues. The CDR3 bases are TGTGCCAGTAGTACCCGGAGGCAAACGAACACTGAAGCTTTCTTT. Translating it yields CASSTRRQTNTEAFF.

The chain couples TRBV4-3 to TRBJ1-1; perhaps TRBD1 as D (5 bases). This CDR3 is 16 amino acids long. The germline CDR1 and CDR2 sequences are LGHNA and YSLEER. V was pared by 4 bases and J by 1 base, with 16 bases between. DNA of the CDR3: TGCGCCAGCAGCCCCGCATTGGGGCAGTGGAACACTGAAGCTTTCTTT. It is translated as CASSPALGQWNTEAFF.

The V gene is TRBV4-3, the J gene TRBJ2-3; D not certain. The V gene lost 1 base and the J gene lost 1 base, with 6 bases spanning the gap. The CDR3 consists of 14 residues. CDR1 is LGHNA and CDR2 is YSLEER in the germline V gene. The DNA of the CDR3 is TGCGCCAGCAGCCAAGGGTCTCGCACAGATACGCAGTATTTT. The encoded protein is CASSQGSRTDTQYF.

This chain uses TRBV11-2 with TRBJ2-7, with no clear D. This CDR3 has 11 amino acids. CDR1 SGHAT and CDR2 FQNNGV come from the germline V gene. Trimming left V 8 bases short and J 3 bases short, with 8 bases between. Written as DNA, the CDR3 is TGTGCCAGCTCTAATATCTACGAGCAGTACTTC. It is translated as CASSNIYEQYF.